The 4 T cell receptor beta chains presented below share a single source sample, sequenced in a study of T-cell reconstitution after alpha-beta-depleted transplantation in children. As it was prepared, the TCRbeta library received unique molecular identifiers. TCRdb reprocessed the PCR reads via MiXCR and lists one record per CDR3 protein. The sample consists of fewer than 550,000 distinct CDR3 sequences, about 10% of them appearing once. The sequencing here drew on PBMCs, taken before TCRalphabeta/CD19-depleted stem cell transplant. Every receptor here comes from a child aged 2 to 9 with inherited bone marrow failure, due to receive a stem cell transplant.

This clonotype was detected ten times or more. CDR3 DNA: TGCGCCAGCAGCCGCTCCGGGGGGAAGCAGTTCTTC. It yields the protein CASSRSGGKQFF. This chain uses TRBV4-3 with TRBJ2-1, with 7 bases that match TRBD2. The germline V gene encodes CDR1 LGHNA and CDR2 YSLEER. The V and J ends lost 4 bases and 11 bases, in that order; junction bases with no gene match: 5. The CDR3 is made up of 12 amino acids.

This clonotype has ten or more counts. The CDR3 region has the DNA TGTGCCAGCAGCCCACTTAACAGGATCATGTTGCCACAAGAGACCCAGTACTTC. Translated, it gives CASSPLNRIMLPQETQYF. The chain joins TRBV11-2 to TRBJ2-5; possibly TRBD1 for D (5 bases). The germline V and J ends were trimmed by 5 bases and 2 bases, with 24 bases remaining between them. Germline V gene sequence: CDR1 SGHAT, CDR2 FQNNGV. The CDR3 extends over 18 amino acids.

This clonotype was observed at least ten times. Here the CDR3 DNA reads TGTGCCAGCAGCTCCCGACTAGCGGGGGAAAAAGAGACCCAGTACTTC. Amino acid sequence: CASSSRLAGEKETQYF. The chain recombines TRBV9 with TRBJ2-5; 12 bases align to TRBD2. CDR1 and CDR2 (germline): SGDLS, YYNGEE. The CDR3 is made up of 16 amino acids. Germline trimming cut 4 bases from V and 3 bases from J; bases unmatched to any gene: 7.

This clonotype came up many times. In DNA form, the CDR3 reads TGTGCCAGCAGCCCCGAGACGGGACTAGCGGCCTCCTACGAGCAGTACTTC. Its translation: CASSPETGLAASYEQYF. The chain is built from TRBV9 and TRBJ2-7; 11 nucleotides align to TRBD2. The length of the CDR3 is 17 residues. Germline V lookup: CDR1 SGDLS, CDR2 YYNGEE. With V trimmed by 4 bases and J by 0 bases, 9 bases remained unmatched.